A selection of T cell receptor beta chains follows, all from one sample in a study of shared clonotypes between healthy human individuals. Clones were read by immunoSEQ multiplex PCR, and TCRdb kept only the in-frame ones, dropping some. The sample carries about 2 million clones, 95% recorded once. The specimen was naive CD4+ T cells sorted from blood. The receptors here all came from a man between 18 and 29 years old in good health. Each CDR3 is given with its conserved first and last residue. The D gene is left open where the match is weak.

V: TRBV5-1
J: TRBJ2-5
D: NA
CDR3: CASSSGWETQYF
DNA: TGCGCCAGCAGCTCCGGGTGGGAGACCCAGTACTTC

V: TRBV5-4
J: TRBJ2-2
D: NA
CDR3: CASSFGQGITGELFF
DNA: TGTGCCAGCAGCTTCGGGCAGGGGATCACCGGGGAGCTGTTTTTT

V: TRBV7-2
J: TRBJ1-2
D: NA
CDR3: CASSLRNNYGYTF
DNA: TGTGCCAGCAGCCTGAGGAATAACTATGGCTACACCTTC

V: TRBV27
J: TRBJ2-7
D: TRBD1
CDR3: CASSPDRAYEQYF
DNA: TGTGCCAGCAGTCCGGACAGGGCGTACGAGCAGTACTTC

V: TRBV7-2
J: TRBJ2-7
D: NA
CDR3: CASASGPSYEQYF
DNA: TGTGCCAGCGCATCGGGGCCCTCCTACGAGCAGTACTTC

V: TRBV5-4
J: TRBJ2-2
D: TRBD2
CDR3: CASTEMGGRGTGELFF
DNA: TGTGCCAGCACCGAGATGGGCGGGAGGGGGACCGGGGAGCTGTTTTTT

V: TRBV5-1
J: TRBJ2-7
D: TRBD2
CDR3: CASSFPSGETYEQYF
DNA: TGCGCCAGCAGCTTCCCCAGCGGGGAGACCTACGAGCAGTACTTC

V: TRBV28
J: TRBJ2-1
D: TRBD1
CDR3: CASSTGQGARNEQFF
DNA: TGTGCCAGCAGTACGGGACAGGGGGCGCGTAATGAGCAGTTCTTC

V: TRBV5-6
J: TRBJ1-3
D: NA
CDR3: CASSLGGWGPSGNTIYF
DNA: TGTGCCAGCAGCTTGGGAGGGTGGGGACCCTCTGGAAACACCATATATTTT

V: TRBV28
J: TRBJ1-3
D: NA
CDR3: CASSFEGSGNTIYF
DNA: TGTGCCAGCAGTTTCGAGGGTAGTGGAAACACCATATATTTT